This T cell receptor (beta chain) is drawn from a study of T cells in Graves' hyperthyroidism and ophthalmopathy. Study background: It was at initial diagnosis, before any treatment, that peripheral blood was collected. Whole-study findings and limits: Among clonotypes expanded in thyroid above 0.001, most were also found in blood.

The CDR3 loop spans 17 amino acids. V lost 5 bases and J 5 bases, leaving 24 bases between the germline ends. Germline values: CDR1 MDHEN, CDR2 SYDVKM. The source material, RNA transcripts, was used to amplify TCR beta CDR3 regions. First-round RT-PCR targeting the TCR CDR3 was performed with the HTBI primer set. In TCRdb, the multiplex PCR reads were re-called with MiXCR into one record per CDR3 protein. The sample holds around 300,000 distinct CDR3 sequences; roughly 14% are singletons and the top ten take roughly 8%. Hyperthyroidism had been newly diagnosed in patients aged 18 to 65, and its duration was under 2 months. PBMCs were obtained from over 8.5 ml fresh peripheral blood. This clonotype was seen repeatedly, ten times or more. Its target is unknown.

The J gene is TRBJ2-5, the V gene TRBV28; D is perhaps TRBD2 (8 bases). The receptor's source is a woman in her thirties with Graves' hyperthyroidism that later progressed to Graves' ophthalmopathy. Sequenced: blood. Written as DNA, the CDR3 is TGTGCCAGCAGTAACAGGAGGGGGCGGGAGGACGACGAGACCCAGTACTTC. Translating it yields CASSNRRGREDDETQYF.